This TCR beta chain was captured by sequencing in a study of beta chain features in type 1 diabetes. Germline CDR1 and CDR2: SEHNR and FQNEAQ (reference sequence). The CDR3 loop spans 14 amino acids. The V end was cut by 5 bases, the J end by 8 bases, with 16 bases between. The study reverse transcribed the entire isolated RNA, so it sequenced expressed TCRB transcripts. Sequencing used immunoSEQ multiplex PCR; TCRdb keeps in-frame clones, though not all of them. The repertoire has about 360,000 clones, around 12% of them found once; the top ten carry more than 0.015%. Sequencing was done on a sample of naive CD4+ T cells from blood. The V call is TRBV7-9, the J call TRBJ2-1; the D gene is possibly TRBD1 (6 bases). The receptor was derived from a man younger than 35 in good health. This CDR3 is CASSPKTGLYEQFF. The CDR3 DNA reads TGTGCCAGCAGCCCAAAAACAGGGCTCTATGAGCAGTTCTTC.